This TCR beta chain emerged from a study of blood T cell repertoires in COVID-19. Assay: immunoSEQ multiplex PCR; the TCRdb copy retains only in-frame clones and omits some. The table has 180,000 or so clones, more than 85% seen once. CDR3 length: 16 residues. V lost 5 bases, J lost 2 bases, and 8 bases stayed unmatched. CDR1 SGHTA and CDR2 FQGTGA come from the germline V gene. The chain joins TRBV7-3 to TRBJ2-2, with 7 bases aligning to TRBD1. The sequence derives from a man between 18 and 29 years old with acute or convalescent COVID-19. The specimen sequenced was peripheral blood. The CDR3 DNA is TGTGCCAGCAGCCTCACCCCAGGGGGAAACACCGGGGAGCTGTTTTTT. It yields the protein CASSLTPGGNTGELFF.